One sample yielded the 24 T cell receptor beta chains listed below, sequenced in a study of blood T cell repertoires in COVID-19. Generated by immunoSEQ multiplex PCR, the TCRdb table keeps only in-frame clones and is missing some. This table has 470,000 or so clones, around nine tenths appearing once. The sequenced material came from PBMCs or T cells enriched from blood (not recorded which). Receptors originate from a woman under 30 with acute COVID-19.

This chain's CDR3 is CASSPDPSGSEQYF. The CDR3 region has the DNA TGTGCCAGCAGCCCCGACCCCAGCGGATCAGAGCAGTACTTC. V gene TRBV11-2 combines with J gene TRBJ2-7, with D possibly TRBD2 on 5 matching bases. The germline gives CDR1 SGHAT, CDR2 FQNNGV. Trimming removed 5 bases from V and 7 bases from J, with 18 bases in between. The CDR3 has 14 amino acids.

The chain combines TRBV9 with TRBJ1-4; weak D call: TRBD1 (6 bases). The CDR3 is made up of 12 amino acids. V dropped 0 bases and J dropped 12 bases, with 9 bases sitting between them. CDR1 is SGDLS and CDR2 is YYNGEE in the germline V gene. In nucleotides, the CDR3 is TGTGCCAGCAGCGTAGGCAGGGGCGAACTGTTTTTT. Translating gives CASSVGRGELFF. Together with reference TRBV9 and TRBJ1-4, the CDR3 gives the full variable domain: DSGVTQTPKHLITATGQRVTLRCSPRSGDLSVYWYQQSLDQGLQFLIQYYNGEERAKGNILERFSAQQFPDLHSELNLSSLELGDSALYFCASSVGRGELFFGSGTQLSVL.

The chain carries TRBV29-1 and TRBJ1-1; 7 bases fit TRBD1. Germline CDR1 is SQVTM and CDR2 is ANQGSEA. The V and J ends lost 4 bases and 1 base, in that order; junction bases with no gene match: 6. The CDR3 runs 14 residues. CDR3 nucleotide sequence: TGCAGCGTTGTAGGGGGCGTGGGGAACACTGAAGCTTTCTTT. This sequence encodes CSVVGGVGNTEAFF.

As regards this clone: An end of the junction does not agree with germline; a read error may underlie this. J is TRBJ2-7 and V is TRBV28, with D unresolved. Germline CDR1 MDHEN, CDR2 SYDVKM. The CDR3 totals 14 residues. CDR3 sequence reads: CASSSLDTLYGQYF. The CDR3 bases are TGTGCCAGCAGTTCCTTAGACACTCTATACGGGCAGTACTTC.

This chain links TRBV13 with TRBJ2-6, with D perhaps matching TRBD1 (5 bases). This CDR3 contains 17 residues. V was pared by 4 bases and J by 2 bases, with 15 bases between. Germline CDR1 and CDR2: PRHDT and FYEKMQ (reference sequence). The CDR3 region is CASSSRSQAPGANVLTF. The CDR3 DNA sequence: TGTGCCAGCAGCTCCCGCTCACAGGCCCCTGGGGCCAACGTCCTGACTTTC.

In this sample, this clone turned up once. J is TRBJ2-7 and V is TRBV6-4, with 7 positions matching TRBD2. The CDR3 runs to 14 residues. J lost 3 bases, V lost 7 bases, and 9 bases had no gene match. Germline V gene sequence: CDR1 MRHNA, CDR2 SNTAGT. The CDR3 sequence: CASTLPGTNYEQYF. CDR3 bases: TGTGCCAGCACCCTCCCCGGGACTAACTACGAGCAGTACTTC.

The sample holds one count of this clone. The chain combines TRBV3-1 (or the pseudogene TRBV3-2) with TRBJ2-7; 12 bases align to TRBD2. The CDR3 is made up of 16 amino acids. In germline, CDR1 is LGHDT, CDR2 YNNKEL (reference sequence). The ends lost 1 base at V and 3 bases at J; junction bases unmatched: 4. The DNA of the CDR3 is TGTGCCAGCAGCCAAGCCCCACTAGCGGGGGGCTACGAGCAGTACTTC. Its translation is CASSQAPLAGGYEQYF.

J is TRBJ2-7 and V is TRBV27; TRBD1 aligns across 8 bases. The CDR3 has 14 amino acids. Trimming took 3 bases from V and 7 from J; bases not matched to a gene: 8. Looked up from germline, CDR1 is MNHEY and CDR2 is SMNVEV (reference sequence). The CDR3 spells CASSFPRGRREQYF. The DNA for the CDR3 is TGTGCCAGCAGTTTCCCCAGGGGGCGCCGGGAGCAGTACTTC.

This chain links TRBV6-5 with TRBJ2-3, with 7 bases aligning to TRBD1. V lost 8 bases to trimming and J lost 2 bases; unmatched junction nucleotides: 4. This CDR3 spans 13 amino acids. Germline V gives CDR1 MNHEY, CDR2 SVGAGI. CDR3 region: CASRGTVTDTQYF. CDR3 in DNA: TGTGCCAGCCGAGGGACAGTCACAGATACGCAGTATTTT.

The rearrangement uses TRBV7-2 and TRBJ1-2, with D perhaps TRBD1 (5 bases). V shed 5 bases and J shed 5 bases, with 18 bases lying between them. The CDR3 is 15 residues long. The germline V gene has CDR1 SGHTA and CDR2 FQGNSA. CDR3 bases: TGTGCCAGCAGCGGAAGCGGGACTCCTCTATATGGCTACACCTTC. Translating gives CASSGSGTPLYGYTF.

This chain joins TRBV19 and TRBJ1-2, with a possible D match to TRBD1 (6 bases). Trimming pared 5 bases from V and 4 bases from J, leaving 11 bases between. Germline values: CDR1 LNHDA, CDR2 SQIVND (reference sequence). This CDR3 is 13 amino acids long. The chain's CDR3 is CASSEVRGYGYTF. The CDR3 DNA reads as TGTGCCAGTAGTGAAGTCAGGGGCTATGGCTACACCTTC.

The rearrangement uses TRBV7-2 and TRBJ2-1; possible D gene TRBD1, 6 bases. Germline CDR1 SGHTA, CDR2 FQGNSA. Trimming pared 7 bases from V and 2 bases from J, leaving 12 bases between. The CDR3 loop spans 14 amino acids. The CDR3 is CASNKDRPYNEQFF. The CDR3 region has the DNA TGTGCCAGCAACAAAGACAGGCCCTACAATGAGCAGTTCTTC.

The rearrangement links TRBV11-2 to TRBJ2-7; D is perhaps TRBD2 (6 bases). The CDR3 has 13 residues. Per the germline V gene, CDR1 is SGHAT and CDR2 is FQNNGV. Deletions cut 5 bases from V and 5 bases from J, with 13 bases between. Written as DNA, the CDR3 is TGTGCCAGCAGCCTAGGCGCGGGGAACGAGCAGTACTTC. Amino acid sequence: CASSLGAGNEQYF. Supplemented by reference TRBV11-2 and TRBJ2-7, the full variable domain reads EAGVAQSPRYKIIEKRQSVAFWCNPISGHATLYWYQQILGQGPKLLIQFQNNGVVDDSQLPKDRFSAERLKGVDSTLKIQPAKLEDSAVYLCASSLGAGNEQYFGPGTRLTVT.

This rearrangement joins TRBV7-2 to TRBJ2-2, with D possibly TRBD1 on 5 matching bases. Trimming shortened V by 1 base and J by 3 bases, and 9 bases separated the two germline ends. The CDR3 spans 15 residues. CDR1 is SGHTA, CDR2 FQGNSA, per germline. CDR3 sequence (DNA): TGTGCCAGCAGCTTAGACAGGCCGGACACCGGGGAGCTGTTTTTT. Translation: CASSLDRPDTGELFF.

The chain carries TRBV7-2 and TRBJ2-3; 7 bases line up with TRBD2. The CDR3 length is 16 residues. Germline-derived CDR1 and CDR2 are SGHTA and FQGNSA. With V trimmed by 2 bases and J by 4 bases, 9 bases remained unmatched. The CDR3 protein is CASSLFASGTPDTQYF. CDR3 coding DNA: TGTGCCAGCAGCTTATTTGCTAGCGGAACACCAGATACGCAGTATTTT.

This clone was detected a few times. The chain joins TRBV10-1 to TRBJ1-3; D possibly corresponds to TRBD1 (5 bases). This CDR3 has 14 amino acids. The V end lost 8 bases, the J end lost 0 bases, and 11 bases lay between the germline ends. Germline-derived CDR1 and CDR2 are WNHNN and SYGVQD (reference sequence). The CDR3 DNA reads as TGCGCCAGCTTCCGACAGTTCTCTGGAAACACCATATATTTT. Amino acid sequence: CASFRQFSGNTIYF.

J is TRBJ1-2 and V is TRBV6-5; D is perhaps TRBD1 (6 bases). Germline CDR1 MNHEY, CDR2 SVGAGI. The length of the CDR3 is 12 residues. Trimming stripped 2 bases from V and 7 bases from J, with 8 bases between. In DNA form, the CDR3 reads TGTGCCAGCAGTTACGGGGGGGCTGGCTACACCTTC. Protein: CASSYGGAGYTF.

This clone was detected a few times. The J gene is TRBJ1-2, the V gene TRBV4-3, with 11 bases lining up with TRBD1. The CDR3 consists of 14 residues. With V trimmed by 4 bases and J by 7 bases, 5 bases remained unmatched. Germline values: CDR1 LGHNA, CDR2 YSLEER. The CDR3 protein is CASSRDRGVSGYTF. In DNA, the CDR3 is TGCGCCAGCAGCCGGGACAGGGGGGTCAGTGGCTACACCTTC.

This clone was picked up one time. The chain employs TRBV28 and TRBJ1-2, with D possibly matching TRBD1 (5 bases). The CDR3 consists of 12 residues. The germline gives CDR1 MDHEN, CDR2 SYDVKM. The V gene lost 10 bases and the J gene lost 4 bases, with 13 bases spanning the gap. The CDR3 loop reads CATGHFSYGYTF. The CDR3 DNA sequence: TGTGCCACCGGACACTTTAGCTATGGCTACACCTTC.

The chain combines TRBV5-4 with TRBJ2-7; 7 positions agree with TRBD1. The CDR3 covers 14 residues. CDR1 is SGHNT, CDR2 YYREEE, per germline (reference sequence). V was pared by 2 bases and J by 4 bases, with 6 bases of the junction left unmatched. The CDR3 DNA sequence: TGTGCCAGCAGCTTAGCACAGGGGCTTTACGAGCAGTACTTC. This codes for CASSLAQGLYEQYF.

CDR3 nucleotide sequence: TGTGCCAGCAGCTTAGTAGGGAGGAAAGGGAACACCGGGGAGCTGTTTTTT. Residues: CASSLVGRKGNTGELFF. The genes are TRBV7-2 and TRBJ2-2; the D gene is possibly TRBD2 (6 bases). The CDR3 has 17 amino acids. Germline-derived CDR1 and CDR2 are SGHTA and FQGNSA. Trimming took off 1 base at V and 1 base at J, with 13 bases between the two ends.

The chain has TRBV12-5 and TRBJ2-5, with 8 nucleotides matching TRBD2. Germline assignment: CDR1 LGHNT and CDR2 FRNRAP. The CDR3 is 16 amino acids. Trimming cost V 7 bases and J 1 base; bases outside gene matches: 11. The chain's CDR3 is CASVLAQTSAQETQYF. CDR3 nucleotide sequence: TGTGCTAGTGTTCTTGCCCAGACTAGCGCCCAAGAGACCCAGTACTTC.

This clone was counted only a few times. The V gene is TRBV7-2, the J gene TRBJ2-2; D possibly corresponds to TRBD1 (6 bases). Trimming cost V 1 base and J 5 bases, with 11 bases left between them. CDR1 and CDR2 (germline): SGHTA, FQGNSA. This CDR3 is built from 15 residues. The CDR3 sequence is CASSLGRGWTGELFF. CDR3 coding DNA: TGTGCCAGCAGCTTAGGCAGGGGATGGACCGGGGAGCTGTTTTTT.

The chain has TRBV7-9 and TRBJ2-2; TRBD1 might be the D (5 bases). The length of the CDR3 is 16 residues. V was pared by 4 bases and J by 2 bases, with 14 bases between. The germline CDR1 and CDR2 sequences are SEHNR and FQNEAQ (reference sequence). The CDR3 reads CASSSVVGVNTGELFF. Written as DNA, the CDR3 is TGTGCCAGCAGCTCTGTCGTAGGGGTAAACACCGGGGAGCTGTTTTTT.